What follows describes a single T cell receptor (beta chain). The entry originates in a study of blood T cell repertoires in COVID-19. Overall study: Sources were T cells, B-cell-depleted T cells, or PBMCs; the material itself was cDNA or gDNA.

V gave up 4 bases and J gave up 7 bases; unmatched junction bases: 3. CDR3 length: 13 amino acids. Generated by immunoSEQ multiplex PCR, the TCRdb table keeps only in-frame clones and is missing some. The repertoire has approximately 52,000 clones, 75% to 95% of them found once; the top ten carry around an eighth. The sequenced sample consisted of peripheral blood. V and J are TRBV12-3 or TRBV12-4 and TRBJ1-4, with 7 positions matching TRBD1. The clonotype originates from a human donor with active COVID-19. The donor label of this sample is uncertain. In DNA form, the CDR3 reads TGTGCCAGCAGTTCGACAGGGCGTGAAAAACTGTTTTTT. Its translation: CASSSTGREKLFF.